The source of this T cell receptor (beta chain) is a study of T cell changes during pregnancy in multiple sclerosis. The CDR3 totals 17 residues. V lost 4 bases to trimming and J lost 5 bases; unmatched junction nucleotides: 15. Germline-derived CDR1 and CDR2 are MNHEY and SMNVEV (reference sequence). Profiled with immunoSEQ multiplex PCR; TCRdb holds only in-frame clones, not every one. The top ten clones hold approximately 1.4% of a sample with about 67,000 clones, about 89% of them seen once. J is TRBJ2-5 and V is TRBV27; TRBD1 agrees at 8 bases. The TCR sequence derives from a female donor with multiple sclerosis, enrolled in a pregnancy study. Source: peripheral blood, taken in the second trimester of pregnancy. DNA of the CDR3: TGTGCCAGCAGTTCTGCAGGGGGCTTTTTCCGTAGGGAGACCCAGTACTTC. Translated: CASSSAGGFFRRETQYF.